The clone carrying this TCR beta chain has just a few counts. These data originate in a study of blood T cells in healthy people across ages. With V trimmed by 0 bases and J by 6 bases, 3 bases remained unmatched. The germline V gene has CDR1 SGHRS and CDR2 YFSETQ. CDR3 length: 15 residues. For the second PCR, which ran for about 6 to 12 cycles, a sample-barcoded 5' primer and a J-beta primer mix were used. Each cDNA molecule was tagged by a template-switch adaptor with 12 random nucleotides. TCRdb re-called the 5' RACE reads with MiXCR, one entry per CDR3 protein. The table shows 850,000 to 950,000 distinct CDR3 sequences, with around 30% occurring only once.

Sequencing was carried out using blood. This receptor was taken from a woman of 80 years or more in good health. The V call is TRBV5-1, the J call TRBJ2-1; TRBD2 matches 10 bases. CDR3 loop: CASSLGAGGLNEQFF. CDR3 sequence (DNA): TGCGCCAGCAGCTTGGGAGCGGGGGGGCTCAATGAGCAGTTCTTC. The whole variable domain, remainder taken from reference TRBV5-1 and TRBJ2-1, is KAGVTQTPRYLIKTRGQQVTLSCSPISGHRSVSWYQQTPGQGLQFLFEYFSETQRNKGNFPGRFSGRQFSNSRSEMNVSTLELGDSALYLCASSLGAGGLNEQFFGPGTRLTVL.